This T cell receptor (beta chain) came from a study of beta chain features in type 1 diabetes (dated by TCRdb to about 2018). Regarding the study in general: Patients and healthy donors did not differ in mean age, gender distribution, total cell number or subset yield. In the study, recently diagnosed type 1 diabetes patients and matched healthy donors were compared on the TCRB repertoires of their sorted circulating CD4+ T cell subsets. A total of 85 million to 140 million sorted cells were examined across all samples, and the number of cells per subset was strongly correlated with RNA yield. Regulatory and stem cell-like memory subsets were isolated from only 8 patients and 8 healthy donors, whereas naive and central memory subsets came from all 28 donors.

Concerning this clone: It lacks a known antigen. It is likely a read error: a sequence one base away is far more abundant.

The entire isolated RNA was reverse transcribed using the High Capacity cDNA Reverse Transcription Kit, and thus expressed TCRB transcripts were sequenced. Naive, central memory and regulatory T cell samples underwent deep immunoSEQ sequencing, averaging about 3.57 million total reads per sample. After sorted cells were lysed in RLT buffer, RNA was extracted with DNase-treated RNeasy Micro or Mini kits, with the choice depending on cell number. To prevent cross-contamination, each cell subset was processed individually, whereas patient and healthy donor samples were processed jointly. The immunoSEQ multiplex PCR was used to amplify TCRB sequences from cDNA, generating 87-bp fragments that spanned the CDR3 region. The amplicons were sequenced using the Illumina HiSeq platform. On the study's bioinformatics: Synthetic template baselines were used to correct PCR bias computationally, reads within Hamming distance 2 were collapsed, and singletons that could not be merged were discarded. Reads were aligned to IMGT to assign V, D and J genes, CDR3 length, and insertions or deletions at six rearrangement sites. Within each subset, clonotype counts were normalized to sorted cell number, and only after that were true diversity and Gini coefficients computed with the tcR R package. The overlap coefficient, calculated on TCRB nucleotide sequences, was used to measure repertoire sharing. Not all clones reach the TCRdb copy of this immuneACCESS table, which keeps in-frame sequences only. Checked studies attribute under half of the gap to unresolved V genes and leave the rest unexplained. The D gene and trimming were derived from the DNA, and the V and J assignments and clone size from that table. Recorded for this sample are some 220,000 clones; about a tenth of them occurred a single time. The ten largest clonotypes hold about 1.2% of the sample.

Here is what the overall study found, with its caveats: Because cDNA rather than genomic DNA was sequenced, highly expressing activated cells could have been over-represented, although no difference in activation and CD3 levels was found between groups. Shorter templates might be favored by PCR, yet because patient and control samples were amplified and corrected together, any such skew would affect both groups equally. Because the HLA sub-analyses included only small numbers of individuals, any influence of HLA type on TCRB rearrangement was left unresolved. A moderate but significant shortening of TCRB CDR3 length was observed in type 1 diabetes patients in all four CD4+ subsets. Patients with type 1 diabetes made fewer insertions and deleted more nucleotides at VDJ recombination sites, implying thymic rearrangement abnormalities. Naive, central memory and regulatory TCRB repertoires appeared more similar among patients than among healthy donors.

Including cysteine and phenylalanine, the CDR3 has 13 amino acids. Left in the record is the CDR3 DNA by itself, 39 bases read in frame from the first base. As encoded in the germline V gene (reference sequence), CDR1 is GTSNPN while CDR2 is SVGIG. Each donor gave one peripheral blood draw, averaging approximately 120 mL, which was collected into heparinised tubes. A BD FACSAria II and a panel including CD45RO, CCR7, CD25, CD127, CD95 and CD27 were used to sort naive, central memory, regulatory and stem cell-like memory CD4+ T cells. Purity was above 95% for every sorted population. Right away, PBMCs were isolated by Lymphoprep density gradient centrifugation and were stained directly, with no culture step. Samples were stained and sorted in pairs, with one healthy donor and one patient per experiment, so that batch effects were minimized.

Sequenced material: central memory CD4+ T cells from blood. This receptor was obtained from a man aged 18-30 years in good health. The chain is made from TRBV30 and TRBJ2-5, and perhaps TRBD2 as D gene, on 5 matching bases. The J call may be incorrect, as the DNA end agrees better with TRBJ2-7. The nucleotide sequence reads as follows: TGTGCCTGGGCCGCGGGCGGCGCCTACGAGCAGTACTTC. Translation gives CAWAAGGAYEQYF.